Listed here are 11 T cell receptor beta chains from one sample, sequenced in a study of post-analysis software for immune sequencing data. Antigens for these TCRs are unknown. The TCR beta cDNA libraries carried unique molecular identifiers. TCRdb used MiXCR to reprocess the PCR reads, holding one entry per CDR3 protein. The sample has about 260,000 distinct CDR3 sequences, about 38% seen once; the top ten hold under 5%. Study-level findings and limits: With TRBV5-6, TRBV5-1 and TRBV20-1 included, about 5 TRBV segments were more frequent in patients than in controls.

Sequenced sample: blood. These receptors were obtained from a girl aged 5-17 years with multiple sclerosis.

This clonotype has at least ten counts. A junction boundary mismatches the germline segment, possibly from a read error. CDR3 amino acids: CASSVSGGSYNEQFF. CDR3 in DNA: TGCGCCAGCAGTGTGTCGGGGGGCTCCTACAATGAGCAGTTCTTC. This sequence joins TRBV9 and TRBJ2-1; 7 nucleotides agree with TRBD2. The CDR3 runs 15 residues. In germline, CDR1 is SGDLS, CDR2 YYNGEE. The variable domain in full, with the rest retrieved from reference TRBV9 and TRBJ2-1, is DSGVTQTPKHLITATGQRVTLRCSPRSGDLSVYWYQQSLDQGLQFLIQYYNGEERAKGNILERFSAQQFPDLHSELNLSSLELGDSALYFCASSVSGGSYNEQFFGPGTRLTVL.

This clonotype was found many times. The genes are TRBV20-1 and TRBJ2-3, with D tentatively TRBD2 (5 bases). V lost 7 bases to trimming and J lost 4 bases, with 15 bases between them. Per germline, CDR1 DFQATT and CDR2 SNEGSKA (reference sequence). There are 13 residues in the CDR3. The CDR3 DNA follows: TGCAGTGTTAGGGCCACAGCGGCAGATACGCAGTATTTT. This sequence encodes CSVRATAADTQYF.

Here the CDR3 DNA reads TGCGCCAGCAGCCAAGATCTGGCCGGAGGGAATCAGCCCCAGCATTTT. Protein sequence: CASSQDLAGGNQPQHF. V and J are TRBV4-3 and TRBJ1-5, with D uncertain. This CDR3 region has 16 residues. V was pared by 0 bases and J by 4 bases, with 13 bases between. Germline values: CDR1 LGHNA, CDR2 YSLEER.

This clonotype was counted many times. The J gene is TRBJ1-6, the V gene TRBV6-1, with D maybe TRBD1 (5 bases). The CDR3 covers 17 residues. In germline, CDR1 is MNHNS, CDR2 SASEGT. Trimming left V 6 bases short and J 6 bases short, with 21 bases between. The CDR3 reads CASSETRHKRGNSPLHF. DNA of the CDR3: TGTGCCAGCAGCGAAACCCGGCACAAAAGGGGTAATTCACCCCTCCACTTT.

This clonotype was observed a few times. The DNA of the CDR3 is TGTGCCAGCAGTCACCCTCGACAGGGAACGGGCAATGAGCAGTTCTTC. It encodes CASSHPRQGTGNEQFF. The chain is built from TRBV12-3 or TRBV12-4 and TRBJ2-1; TRBD1 aligns across 7 bases. V trimming: 5 bases; J trimming: 6 bases; junction bases outside the gene matches: 13. This CDR3 spans 16 amino acids.

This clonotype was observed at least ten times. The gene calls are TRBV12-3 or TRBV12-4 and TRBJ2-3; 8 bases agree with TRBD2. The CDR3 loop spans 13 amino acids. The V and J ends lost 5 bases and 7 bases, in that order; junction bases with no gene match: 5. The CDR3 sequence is CASSASGGNTQYF. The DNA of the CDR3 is TGTGCCAGCAGTGCCAGCGGGGGTAATACGCAGTATTTT.

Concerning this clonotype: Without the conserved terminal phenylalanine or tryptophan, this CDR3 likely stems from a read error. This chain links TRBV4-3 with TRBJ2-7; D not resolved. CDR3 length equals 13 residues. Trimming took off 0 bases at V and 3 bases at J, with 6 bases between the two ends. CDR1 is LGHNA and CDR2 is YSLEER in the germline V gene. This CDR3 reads CASSQEPGYEQYC. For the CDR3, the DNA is TGCGCCAGCAGCCAAGAGCCGGGCTACGAGCAGTACTGC.

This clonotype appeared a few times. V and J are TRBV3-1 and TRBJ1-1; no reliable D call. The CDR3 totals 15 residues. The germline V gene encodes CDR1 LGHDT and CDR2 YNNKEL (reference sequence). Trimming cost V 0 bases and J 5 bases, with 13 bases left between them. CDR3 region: CASSQESGVGTEAFF. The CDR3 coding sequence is TGTGCCAGCAGCCAAGAGTCCGGGGTGGGTACTGAAGCTTTCTTT.

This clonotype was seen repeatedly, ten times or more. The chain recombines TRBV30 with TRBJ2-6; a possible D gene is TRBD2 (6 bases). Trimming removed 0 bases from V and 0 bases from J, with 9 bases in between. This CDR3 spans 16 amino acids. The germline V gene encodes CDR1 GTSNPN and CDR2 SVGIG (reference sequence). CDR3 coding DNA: TGTGCCTGGAGTGTAATGCGGGGCTCTGGGGCCAACGTCCTGACTTTC. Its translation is CAWSVMRGSGANVLTF.

The CDR3 is CASSLGPTQETQYF. The CDR3 DNA sequence: TGTGCCAGCAGCTTAGGTCCGACTCAAGAGACCCAGTACTTC. This chain links TRBV7-2 with TRBJ2-5, with D unclear. The CDR3 is 14 residues long. Looked up from germline, CDR1 is SGHTA and CDR2 is FQGNSA. Deletions cut 1 base from V and 2 bases from J, with 8 bases between.

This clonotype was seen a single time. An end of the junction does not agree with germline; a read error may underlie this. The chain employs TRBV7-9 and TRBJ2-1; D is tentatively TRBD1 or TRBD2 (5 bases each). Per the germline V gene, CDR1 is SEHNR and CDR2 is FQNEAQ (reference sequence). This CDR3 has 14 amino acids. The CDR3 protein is CASRLGLGDDEQFF. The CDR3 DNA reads TGTGCCAGCAGGTTAGGTTTAGGGGACGATGAGCAGTTCTTC.